This TCR beta chain originates from a study of cytomegalovirus exposure and HLA in healthy donors. Study findings and constraints: TCR association rates varied by HLA locus in a later analysis, with DRB1 highest and HLA-C lowest. Later, an analysis showed that TCR beta chains associated with HLA were more clonally expanded than others that were equally common. Accurate predictions that matched the HLA-A and HLA-B alleles of most subjects were reportedly made from TCR beta sequences.

Germline CDR1 LNHDA, CDR2 SQIVND (reference sequence). The CDR3 contains 13 residues. The PCR ran on 60 Vbeta and 13 Jbeta primers. Per the original methods: Later reanalysis found 60 million to 90 million unique TCR beta chains, around 11 million of them shared. TCRdb's copy holds only in-frame clones and misses some; the assay was immunoSEQ multiplex PCR. From that table come the V and J calls and clone size; the DNA was used to work out D and trimming. This table has roughly 150,000 clones, 60% to 75% appearing once. Comments on this clone: Its antigen is unidentified.

This sequence joins TRBV19 and TRBJ1-5, with D maybe TRBD1 (5 bases). The sequencing input was PBMCs. This sequence originates from a woman in her forties or fifties in good health and CMV-seropositive. The CDR3 DNA reads as TGTGCTGGGGGAGGGTATGGGGATCAGCCCCAGCATTTT. Translation gives CAGGGYGDQPQHF.